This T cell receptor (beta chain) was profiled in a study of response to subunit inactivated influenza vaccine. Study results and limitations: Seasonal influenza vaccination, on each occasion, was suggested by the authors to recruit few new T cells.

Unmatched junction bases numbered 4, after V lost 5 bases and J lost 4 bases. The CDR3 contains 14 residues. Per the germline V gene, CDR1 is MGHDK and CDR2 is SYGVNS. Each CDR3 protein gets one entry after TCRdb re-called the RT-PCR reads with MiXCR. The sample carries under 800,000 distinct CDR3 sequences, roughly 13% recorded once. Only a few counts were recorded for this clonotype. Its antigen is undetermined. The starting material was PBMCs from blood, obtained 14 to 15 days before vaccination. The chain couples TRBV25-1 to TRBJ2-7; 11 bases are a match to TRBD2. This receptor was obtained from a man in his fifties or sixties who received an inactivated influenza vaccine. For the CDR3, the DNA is TGTGCCAGCAGTACTAGCGGGGGTATTTACGAGCAGTACTTC. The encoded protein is CASSTSGGIYEQYF.